The clone carrying this TCR beta chain was observed many times. Antigen: not known. This specimen belongs to a study of spatial heterogeneity in lung cancer. Described time point: sample taken at primary tumor resection. Findings and caveats of the study: In tumors, expanded intratumoral alpha and beta TCR counts tracked mutation counts.

V was clipped by 1 base and J by 0 bases; unmatched bases: 8. The CDR3 extends over 17 amino acids. CDR1 is MGHRA, CDR2 YSYEKL, per germline. TCRdb passed the 5' RACE reads through MiXCR, listing each CDR3 protein once. The sample shows about 7,400 distinct CDR3 sequences, around 14% of them seen only once. The receptor was isolated from a female donor with early-stage non-small cell lung cancer. Sequencing used lung tumor tissue, obtained at surgery. The genes are TRBV4-1 and TRBJ1-2; 7 bases agree with TRBD1. CDR3 nucleotides: TGCGCCAGCAGCCAAGTGGTCGGACAGGATCCTAACTATGGCTACACCTTC. Protein: CASSQVVGQDPNYGYTF.